This T cell receptor beta chain is from a study of the immune and genomic landscape of osteosarcoma. Turning to the study itself: Most patients were poor-risk; just over 65% had died. Patients were around 54% male; roughly 80% had localized disease.

The assay was immunoSEQ multiplex PCR, and TCRdb's table has in-frame clones only and misses some. The data contain some 5,000 clones, around 80% of them singletons. Germline CDR1 is SGHVS and CDR2 is FQNEAQ. V lost 1 base, J lost 2 bases, and 9 bases lay in between. This CDR3 is 15 amino acids long. Turning to this clone: The antigen is not known.

Study-wide results and limits: Roughly 5 cases had one hyperexpanded dominant clone and under 100 clonotypes. Immune-hot C3 tumors showed higher but still low clonality than cold C1.

Poor-prognosis osteosarcoma patients supplied post-treatment primary, local recurrence and metastasis tumor specimens. The rearrangement uses TRBV7-8 and TRBJ1-3; D is ambiguous. The receptor's source is a human donor with osteosarcoma. Sequencing was performed on osteosarcoma tumor tissue from the lung. CDR3 sequence: CASSLVGWTGNTIYF. CDR3 in DNA: TGTGCCAGCAGCTTAGTAGGGTGGACTGGAAACACCATATATTTT.